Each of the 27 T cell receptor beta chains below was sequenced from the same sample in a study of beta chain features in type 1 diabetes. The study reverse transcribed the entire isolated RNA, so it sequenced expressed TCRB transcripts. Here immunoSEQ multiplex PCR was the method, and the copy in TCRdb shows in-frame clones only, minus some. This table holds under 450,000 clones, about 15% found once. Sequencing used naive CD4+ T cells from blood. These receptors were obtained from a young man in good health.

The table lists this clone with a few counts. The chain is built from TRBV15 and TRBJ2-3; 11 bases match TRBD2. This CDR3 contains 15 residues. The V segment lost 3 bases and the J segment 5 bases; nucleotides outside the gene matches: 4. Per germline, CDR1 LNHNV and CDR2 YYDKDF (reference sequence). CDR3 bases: TGTGCCACCAGCAGGGATAGCGGGGGGGAAGATACGCAGTATTTT. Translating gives CATSRDSGGEDTQYF.

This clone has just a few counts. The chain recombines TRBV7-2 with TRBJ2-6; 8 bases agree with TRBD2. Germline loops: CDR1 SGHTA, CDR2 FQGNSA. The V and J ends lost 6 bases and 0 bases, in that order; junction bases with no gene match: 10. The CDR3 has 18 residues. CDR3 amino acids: CASSKVGGAPSGANVLTF. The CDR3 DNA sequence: TGTGCCAGCAGTAAGGTCGGGGGGGCACCCTCTGGGGCCAACGTCCTGACTTTC.

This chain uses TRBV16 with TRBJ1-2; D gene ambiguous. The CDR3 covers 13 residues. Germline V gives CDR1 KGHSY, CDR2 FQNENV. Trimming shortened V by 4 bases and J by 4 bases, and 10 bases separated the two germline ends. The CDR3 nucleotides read TGTGCCAGCAGCCCCGAAATTTTCTATGGCTACACCTTC. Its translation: CASSPEIFYGYTF.

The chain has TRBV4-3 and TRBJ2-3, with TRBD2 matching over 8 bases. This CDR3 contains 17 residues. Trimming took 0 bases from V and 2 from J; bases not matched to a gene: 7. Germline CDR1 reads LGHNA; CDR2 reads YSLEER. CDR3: CASSQDLPGGPTDTQYF. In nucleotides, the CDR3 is TGCGCCAGCAGCCAAGACCTCCCGGGAGGGCCCACAGATACGCAGTATTTT.

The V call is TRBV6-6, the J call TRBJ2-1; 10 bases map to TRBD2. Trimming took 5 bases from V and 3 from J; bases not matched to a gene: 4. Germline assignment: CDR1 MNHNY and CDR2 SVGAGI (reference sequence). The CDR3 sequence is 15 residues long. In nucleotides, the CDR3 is TGTGCCAGCAGTACCCGGACTAGCGGCTACAATGAGCAGTTCTTC. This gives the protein CASSTRTSGYNEQFF.

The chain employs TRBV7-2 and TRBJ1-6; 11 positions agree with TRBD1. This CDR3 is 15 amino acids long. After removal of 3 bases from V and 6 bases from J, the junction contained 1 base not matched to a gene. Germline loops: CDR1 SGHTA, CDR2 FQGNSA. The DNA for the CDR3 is TGTGCCAGCAGCTTGGACAGGGGGCGTAATTCACCCCTCCACTTT. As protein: CASSLDRGRNSPLHF.

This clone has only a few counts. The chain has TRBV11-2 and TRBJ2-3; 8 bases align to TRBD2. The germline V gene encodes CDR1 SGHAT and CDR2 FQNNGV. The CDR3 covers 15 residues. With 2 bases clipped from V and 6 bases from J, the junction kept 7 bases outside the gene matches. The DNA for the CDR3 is TGTGCCAGCAGCTTACTACTAGCGGAGGTTGATACGCAGTATTTT. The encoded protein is CASSLLLAEVDTQYF.

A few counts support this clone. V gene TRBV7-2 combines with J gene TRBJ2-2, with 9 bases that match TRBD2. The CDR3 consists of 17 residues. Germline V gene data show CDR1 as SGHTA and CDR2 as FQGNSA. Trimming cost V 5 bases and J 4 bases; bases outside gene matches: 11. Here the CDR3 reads CASSHTPVTSGTGELFF. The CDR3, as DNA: TGTGCCAGCAGCCACACCCCCGTGACTAGCGGCACCGGGGAGCTGTTTTTT.

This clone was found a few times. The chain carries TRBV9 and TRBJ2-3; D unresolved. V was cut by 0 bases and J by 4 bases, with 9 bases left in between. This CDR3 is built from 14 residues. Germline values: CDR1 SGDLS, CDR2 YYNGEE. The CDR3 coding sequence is TGTGCCAGCAGCGTAGTGACGGGCCCAGATACGCAGTATTTT. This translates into CASSVVTGPDTQYF. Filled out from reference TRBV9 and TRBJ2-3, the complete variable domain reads DSGVTQTPKHLITATGQRVTLRCSPRSGDLSVYWYQQSLDQGLQFLIQYYNGEERAKGNILERFSAQQFPDLHSELNLSSLELGDSALYFCASSVVTGPDTQYFGPGTRLTVL.

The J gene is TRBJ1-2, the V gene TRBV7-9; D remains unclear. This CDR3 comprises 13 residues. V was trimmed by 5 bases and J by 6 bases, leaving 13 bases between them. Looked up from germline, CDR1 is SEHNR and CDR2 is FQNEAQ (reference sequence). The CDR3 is CASSPRPLDGYTF. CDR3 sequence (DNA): TGTGCCAGCAGCCCTAGACCGCTCGATGGCTACACCTTC. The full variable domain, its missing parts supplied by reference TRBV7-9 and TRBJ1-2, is DTGVSQNPRHKITKRGQNVTFRCDPISEHNRLYWYRQTLGQGPEFLTYFQNEAQLEKSRLLSDRFSAERPKGSFSTLEIQRTEQGDSAMYLCASSPRPLDGYTFGSGTRLTVV.

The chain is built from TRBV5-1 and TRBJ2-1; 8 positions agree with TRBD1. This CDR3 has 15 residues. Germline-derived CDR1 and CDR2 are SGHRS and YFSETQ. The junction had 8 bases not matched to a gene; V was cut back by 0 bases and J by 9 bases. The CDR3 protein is CASSLASDRGTEQFF. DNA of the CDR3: TGCGCCAGCAGCTTGGCCAGTGACAGGGGCACTGAGCAGTTCTTC.

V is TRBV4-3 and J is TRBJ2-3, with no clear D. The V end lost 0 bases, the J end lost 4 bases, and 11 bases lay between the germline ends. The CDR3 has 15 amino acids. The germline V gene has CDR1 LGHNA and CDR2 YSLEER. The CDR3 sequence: CASSQDGVRADTQYF. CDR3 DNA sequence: TGCGCCAGCAGCCAAGATGGAGTCCGCGCAGATACGCAGTATTTT.

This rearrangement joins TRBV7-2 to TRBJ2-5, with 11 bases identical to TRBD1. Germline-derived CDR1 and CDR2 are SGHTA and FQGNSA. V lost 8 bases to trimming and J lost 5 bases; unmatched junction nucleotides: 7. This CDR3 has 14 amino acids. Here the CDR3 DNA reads TGTGCCAGCTCAGGACAGGGGGCTTGGGAGACCCAGTACTTC. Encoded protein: CASSGQGAWETQYF.

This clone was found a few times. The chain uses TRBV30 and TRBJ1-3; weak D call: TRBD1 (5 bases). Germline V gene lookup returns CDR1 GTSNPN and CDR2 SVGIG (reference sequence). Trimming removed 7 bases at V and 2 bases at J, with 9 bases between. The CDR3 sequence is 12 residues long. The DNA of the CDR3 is TGTGCCTCGGAGGGACCTGGAAACACCATATATTTT. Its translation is CASEGPGNTIYF.

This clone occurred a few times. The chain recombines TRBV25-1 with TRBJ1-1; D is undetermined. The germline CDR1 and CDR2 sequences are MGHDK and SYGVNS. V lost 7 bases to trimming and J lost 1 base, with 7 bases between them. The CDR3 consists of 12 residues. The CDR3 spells CASKRQNTEAFF. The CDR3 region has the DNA TGTGCCAGCAAAAGACAGAACACTGAAGCTTTCTTT.

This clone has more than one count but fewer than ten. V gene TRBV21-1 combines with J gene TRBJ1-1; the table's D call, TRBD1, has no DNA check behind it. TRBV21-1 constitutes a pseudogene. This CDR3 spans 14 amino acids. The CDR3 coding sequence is TGTGCCAGCGAGGACAGCCCCCAATTCACTGAAGCTTTCTTT. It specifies CASEDSPQFTEAFF.

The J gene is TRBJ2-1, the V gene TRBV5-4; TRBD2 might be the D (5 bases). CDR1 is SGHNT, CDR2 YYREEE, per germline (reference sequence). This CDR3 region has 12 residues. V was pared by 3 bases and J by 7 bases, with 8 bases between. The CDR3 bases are TGTGCCAGCAGCTCTAGAGGGAATGAGCAGTTCTTC. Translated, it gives CASSSRGNEQFF.

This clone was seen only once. CDR3 residues: CASSSTLQGGYTF. CDR3 nucleotides: TGTGCCAGCAGCTCGACCCTACAGGGGGGCTACACCTTC. V gene TRBV7-2 combines with J gene TRBJ1-2, with 7 nucleotides matching TRBD1. Per the germline V gene, CDR1 is SGHTA and CDR2 is FQGNSA. Unmatched junction bases numbered 7, after V lost 4 bases and J lost 8 bases. The CDR3 is 13 residues long.

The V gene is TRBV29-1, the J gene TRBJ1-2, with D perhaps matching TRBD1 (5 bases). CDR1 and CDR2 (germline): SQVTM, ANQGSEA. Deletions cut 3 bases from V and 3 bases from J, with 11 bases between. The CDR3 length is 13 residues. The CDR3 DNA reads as TGCAGCGTTGACTCTGCGGGGCACTATGGCTACACCTTC. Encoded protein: CSVDSAGHYGYTF. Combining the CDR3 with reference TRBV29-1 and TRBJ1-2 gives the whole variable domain SAVISQKPSRDICQRGTSLTIQCQVDSQVTMMFWYRQQPGQSLTLIATANQGSEATYESGFVIDKFPISRPNLTFSTLTVSNMSPEDSSIYLCSVDSAGHYGYTFGSGTRLTVV.

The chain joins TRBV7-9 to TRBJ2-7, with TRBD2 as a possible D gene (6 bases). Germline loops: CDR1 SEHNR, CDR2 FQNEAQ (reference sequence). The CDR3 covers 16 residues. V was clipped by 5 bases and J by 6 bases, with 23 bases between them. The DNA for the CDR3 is TGTGCCAGCAGCATAGGCGGGGCAGCACCCTCTGGCGAGCAGTACTTC. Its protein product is CASSIGGAAPSGEQYF.

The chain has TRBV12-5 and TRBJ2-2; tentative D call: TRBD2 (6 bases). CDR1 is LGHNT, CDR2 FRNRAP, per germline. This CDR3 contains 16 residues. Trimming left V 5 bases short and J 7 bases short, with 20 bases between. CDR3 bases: TGTGCTAGTGGTCCCCTGCTGGAGGGTTCGAACGGGGAGCTGTTTTTT. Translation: CASGPLLEGSNGELFF.

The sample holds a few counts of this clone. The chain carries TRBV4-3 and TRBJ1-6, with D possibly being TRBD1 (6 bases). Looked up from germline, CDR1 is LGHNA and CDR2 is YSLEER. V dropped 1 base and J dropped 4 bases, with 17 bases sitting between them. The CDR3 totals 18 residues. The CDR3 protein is CASSQGARGAYYNSPLHF. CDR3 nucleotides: TGCGCCAGCAGCCAAGGCGCCCGGGGGGCGTATTATAATTCACCCCTCCACTTT.

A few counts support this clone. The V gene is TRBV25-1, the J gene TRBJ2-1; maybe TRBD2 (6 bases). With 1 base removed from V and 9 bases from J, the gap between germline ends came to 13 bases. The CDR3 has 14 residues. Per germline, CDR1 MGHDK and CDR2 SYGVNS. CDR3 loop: CASSESPGLLEQFF. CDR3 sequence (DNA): TGTGCCAGCAGTGAATCGCCGGGACTTCTTGAGCAGTTCTTC.

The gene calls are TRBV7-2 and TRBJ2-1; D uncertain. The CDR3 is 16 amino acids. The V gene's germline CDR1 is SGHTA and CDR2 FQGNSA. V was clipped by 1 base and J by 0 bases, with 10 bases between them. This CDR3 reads CASSLGRLSSYNEQFF. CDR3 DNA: TGTGCCAGCAGCTTAGGTCGGTTGAGCTCCTACAATGAGCAGTTCTTC.

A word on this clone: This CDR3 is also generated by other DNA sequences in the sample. The CDR3 DNA follows: TGCAGCGTTGAACCGGGTGGAGGTACAGATACGCAGTATTTT. Translation gives CSVEPGGGTDTQYF. The V and J genes are TRBV29-1 and TRBJ2-3, with D tentatively TRBD2 (5 bases). Trimming stripped 2 bases from V and 3 bases from J, with 12 bases between. CDR1 is SQVTM and CDR2 is ANQGSEA in the germline V gene. This CDR3 is built from 14 residues.

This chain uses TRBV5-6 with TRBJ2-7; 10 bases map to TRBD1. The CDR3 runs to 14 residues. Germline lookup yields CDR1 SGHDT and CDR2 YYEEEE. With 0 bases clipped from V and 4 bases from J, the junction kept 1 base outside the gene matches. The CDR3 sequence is CASSLVDRGYEQYV. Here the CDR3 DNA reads TGTGCCAGCAGCTTGGTGGACAGGGGGTACGAGCAGTACGTC.

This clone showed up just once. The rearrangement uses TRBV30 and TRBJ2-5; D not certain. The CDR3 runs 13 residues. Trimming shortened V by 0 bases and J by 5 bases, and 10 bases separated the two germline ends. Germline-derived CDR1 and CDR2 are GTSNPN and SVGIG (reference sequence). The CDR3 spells CAWSVVFSETQYF. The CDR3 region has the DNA TGTGCCTGGAGTGTTGTGTTCAGCGAGACCCAGTACTTC.